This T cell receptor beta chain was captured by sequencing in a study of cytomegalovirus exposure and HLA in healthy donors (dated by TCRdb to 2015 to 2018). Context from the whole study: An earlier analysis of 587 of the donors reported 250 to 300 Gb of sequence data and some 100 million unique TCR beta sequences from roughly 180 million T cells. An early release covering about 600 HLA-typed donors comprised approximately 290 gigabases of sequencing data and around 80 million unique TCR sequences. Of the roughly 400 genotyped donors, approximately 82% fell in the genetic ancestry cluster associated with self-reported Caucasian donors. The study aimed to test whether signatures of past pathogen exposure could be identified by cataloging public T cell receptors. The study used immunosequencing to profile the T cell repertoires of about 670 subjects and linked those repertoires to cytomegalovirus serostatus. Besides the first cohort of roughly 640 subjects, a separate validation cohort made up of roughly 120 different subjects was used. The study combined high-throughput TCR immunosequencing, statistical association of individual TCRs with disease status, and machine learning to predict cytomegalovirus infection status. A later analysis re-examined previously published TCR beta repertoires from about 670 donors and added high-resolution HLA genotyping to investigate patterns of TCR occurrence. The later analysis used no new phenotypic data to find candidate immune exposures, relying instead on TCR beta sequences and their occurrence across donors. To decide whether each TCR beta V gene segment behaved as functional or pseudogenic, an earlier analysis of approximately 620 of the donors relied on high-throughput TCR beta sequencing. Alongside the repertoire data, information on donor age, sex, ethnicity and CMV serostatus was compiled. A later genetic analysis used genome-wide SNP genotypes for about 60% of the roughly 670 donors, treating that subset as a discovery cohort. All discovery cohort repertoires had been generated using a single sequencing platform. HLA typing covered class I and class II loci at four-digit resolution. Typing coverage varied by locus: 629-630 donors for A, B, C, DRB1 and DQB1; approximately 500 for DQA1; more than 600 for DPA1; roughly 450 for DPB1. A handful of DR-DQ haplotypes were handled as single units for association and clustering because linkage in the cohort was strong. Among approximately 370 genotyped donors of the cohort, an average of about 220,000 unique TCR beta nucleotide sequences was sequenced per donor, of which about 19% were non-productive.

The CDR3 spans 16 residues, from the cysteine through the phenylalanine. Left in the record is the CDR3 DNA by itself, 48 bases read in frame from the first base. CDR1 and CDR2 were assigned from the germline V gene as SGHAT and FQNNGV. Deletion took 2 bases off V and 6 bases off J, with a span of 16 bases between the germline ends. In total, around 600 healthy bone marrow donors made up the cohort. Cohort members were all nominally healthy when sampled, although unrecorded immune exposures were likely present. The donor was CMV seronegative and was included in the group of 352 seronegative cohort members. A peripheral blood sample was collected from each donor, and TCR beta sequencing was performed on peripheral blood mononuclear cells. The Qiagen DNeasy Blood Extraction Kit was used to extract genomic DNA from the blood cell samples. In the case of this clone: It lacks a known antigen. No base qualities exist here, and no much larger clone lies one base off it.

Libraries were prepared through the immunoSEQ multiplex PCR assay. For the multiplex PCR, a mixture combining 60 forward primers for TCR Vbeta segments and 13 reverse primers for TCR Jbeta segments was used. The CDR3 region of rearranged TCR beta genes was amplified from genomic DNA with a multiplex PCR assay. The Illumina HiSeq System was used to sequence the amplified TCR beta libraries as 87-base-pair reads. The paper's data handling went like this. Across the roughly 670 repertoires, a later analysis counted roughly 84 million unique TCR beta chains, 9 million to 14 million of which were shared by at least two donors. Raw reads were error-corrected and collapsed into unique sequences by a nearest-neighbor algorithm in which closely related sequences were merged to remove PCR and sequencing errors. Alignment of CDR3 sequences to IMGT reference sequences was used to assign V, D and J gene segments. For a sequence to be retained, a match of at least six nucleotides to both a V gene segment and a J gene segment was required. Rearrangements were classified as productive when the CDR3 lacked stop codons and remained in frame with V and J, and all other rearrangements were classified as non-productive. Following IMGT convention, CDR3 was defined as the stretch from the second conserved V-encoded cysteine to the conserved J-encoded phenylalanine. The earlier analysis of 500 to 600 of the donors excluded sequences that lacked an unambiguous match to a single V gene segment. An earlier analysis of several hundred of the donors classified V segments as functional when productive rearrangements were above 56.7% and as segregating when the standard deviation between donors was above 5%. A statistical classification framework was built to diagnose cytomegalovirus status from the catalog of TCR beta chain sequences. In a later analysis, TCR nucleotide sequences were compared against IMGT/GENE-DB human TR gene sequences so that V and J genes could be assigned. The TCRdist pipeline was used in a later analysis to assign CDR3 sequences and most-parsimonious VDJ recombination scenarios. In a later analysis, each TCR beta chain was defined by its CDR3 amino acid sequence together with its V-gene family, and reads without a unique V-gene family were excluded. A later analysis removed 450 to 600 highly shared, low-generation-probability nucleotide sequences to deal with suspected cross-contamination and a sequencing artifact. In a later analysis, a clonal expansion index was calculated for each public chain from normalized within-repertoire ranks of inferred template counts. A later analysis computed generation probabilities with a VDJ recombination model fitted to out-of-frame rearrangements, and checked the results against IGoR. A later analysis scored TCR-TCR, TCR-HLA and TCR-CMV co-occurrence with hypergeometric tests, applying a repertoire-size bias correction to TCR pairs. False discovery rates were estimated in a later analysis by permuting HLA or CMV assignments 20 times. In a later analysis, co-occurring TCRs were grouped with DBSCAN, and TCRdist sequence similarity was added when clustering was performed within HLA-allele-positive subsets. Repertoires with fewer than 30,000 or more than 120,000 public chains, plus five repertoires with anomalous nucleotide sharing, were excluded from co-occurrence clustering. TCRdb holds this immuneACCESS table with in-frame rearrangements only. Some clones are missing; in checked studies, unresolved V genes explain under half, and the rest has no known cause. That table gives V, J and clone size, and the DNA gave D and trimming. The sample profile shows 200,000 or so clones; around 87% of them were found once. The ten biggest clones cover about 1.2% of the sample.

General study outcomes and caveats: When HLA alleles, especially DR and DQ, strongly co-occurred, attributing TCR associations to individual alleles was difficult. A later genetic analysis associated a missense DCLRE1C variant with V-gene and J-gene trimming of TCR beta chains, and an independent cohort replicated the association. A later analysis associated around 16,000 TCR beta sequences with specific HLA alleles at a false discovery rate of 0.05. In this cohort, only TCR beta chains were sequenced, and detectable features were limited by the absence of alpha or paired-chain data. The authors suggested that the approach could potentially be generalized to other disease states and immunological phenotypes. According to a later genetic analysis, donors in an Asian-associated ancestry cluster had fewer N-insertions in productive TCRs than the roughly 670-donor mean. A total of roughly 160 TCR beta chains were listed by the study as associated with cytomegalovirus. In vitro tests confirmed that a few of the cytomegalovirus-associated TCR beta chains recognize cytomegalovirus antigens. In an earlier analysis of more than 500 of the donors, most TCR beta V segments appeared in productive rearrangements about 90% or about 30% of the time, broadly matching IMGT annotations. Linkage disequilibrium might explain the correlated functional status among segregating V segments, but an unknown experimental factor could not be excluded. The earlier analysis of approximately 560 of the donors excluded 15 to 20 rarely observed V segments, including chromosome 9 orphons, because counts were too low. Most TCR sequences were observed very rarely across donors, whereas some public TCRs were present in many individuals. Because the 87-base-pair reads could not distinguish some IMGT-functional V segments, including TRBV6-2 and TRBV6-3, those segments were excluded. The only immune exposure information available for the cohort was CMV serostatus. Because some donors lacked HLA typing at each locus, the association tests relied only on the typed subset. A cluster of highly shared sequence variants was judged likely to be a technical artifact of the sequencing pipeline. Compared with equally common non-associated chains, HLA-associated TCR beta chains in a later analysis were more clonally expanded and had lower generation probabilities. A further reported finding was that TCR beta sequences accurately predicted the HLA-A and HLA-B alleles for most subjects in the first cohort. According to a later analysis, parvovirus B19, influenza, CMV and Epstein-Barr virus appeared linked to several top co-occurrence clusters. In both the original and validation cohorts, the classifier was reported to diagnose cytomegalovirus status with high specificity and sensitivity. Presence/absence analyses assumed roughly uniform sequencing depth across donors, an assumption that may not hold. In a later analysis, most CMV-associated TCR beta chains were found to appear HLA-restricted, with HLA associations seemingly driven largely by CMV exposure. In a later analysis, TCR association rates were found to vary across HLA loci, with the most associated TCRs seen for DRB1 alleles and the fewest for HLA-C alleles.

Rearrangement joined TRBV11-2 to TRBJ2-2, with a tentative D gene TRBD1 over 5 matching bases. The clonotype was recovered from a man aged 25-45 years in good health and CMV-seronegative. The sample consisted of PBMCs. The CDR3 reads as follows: CASSLQGQVKAGELFF. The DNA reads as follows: TGTGCCAGCAGCTTACAGGGTCAAGTGAAAGCCGGGGAGCTGTTTTTT.